The subject of this entry is one TCR beta chain. In the source study's methods: By means of reference gene primer amplification, nucleated cell counts were estimated. Libraries were prepared by immunoSEQ multiplex PCR; TCRdb keeps only in-frame clonotypes and omits some of them. V and J calls plus clone size are reproduced from that table; the DNA served to infer D and trimming. The sample lists tens of thousands of clones; 85% to 95% were seen once. This sample was included in a study of blood T cell repertoires in COVID-19. Study in general: Nucleic acid was either cDNA or gDNA, and it came from T cells, B-cell-depleted T cells, or PBMCs.

The CDR3 covers 14 residues. Germline values: CDR1 MDHEN, CDR2 SYDVKM. V lost 6 bases, J lost 3 bases, and 12 bases lay in between. This TCR was sampled from a human donor in a cohort sampled during active COVID-19. V is TRBV28 and J is TRBJ1-5; D not resolved. The specimen was peripheral blood. The DNA of the CDR3 is TGTGCCAGCAGCCTTGCGTCGATCAATCAGCCCCAGCATTTT. It specifies CASSLASINQPQHF.